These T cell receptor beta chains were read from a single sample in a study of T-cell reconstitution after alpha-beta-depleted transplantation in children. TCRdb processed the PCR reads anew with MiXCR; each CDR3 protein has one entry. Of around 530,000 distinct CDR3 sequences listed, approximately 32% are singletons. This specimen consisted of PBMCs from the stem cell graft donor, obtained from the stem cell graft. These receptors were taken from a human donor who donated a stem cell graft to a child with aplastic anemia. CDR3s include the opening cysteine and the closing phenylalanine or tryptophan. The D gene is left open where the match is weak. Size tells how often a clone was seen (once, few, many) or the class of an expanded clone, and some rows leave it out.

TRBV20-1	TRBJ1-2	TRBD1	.	CSAARLDRAEGYTF	TGCAGTGCTGCGCGACTGGACAGGGCGGAGGGCTACACCTTC
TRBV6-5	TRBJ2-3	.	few	CASSWRHTDTQYF	TGTGCCAGCAGTTGGCGACACACAGATACGCAGTATTTT
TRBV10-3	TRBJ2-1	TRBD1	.	CAISTPGQGNNEQFF	TGTGCCATCAGTACTCCGGGACAGGGGAACAATGAGCAGTTCTTC
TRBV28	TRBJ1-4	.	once	CASSSYYGREKLFF	TGTGCCAGCAGTTCCTACTACGGCCGGGAAAAACTGTTTTTT
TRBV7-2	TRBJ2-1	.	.	CASSQNYGIEQFF	TGTGCCAGCAGCCAAAACTACGGCATTGAGCAGTTCTTC
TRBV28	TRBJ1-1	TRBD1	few	CASSDGQGNTEAFF	TGTGCCAGCAGTGACGGACAGGGGAACACTGAAGCTTTCTTT
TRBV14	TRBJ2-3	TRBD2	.	CASSQEWNSGGSTDTQYF	TGTGCCAGCAGCCAAGAATGGAACAGCGGGGGGAGCACAGATACGCAGTATTTT
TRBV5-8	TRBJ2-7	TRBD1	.	CASRDRDRPLRYF	TGTGCCAGCAGGGACCGGGACAGACCTTTGCGGTACTTC
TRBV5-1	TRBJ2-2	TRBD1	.	CASSLDVRGRTMGGELFF	TGCGCCAGCAGTCTGGACGTGAGGGGGCGTACGATGGGCGGGGAGCTGTTTTTT
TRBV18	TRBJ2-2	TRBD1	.	CASSSNWDRVTGELFF	TGTGCCAGCTCTTCCAACTGGGACAGGGTCACCGGGGAGCTGTTTTTT
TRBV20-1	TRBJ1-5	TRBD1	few	CSAAQGMGNQPQHF	TGCAGTGCGGCACAGGGGATGGGCAATCAGCCCCAGCATTTT
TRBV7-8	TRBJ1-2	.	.	CASSLALAYGYTF	TGTGCCAGCAGCTTAGCGCTGGCCTATGGCTACACCTTC
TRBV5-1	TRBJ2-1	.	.	CASSLAGWGEQFF	TGCGCCAGCAGCTTGGCCGGTTGGGGAGAGCAGTTCTTC
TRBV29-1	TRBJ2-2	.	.	CSVDSGGTGELFF	TGCAGCGTTGATAGCGGCGGTACCGGGGAGCTGTTTTTT
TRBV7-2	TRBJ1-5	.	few	CASSLALRNQPQHF	TGTGCCAGCAGCTTAGCGCTCAGAAATCAGCCCCAGCATTTT
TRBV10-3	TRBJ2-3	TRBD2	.	CAISETSGSTDTQYF	TGTGCCATCAGTGAGACTAGCGGGAGCACAGATACGCAGTATTTT
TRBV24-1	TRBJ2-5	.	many	CATSVSGIETQYF	TGTGCCACCAGTGTGTCAGGGATAGAGACCCAGTACTTC
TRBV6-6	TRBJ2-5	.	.	CASSYSLVTQYF	TGTGCCAGCAGTTACTCTCTGGTGACCCAGTACTTC
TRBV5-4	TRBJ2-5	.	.	CASSLKITQETQYF	TGTGCCAGCAGCTTGAAAATTACTCAAGAGACCCAGTACTTC
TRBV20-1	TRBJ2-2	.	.	CSAADRSLTGELFF	TGCAGTGCAGCGGACCGGTCCCTCACCGGGGAGCTGTTTTTT
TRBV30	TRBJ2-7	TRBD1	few	CAWSASRTGVSSYEQYF	TGTGCCTGGAGTGCCTCCAGGACAGGGGTATCCTCCTACGAGCAGTACTTC
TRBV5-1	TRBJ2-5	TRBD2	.	CASTTGTSGQETQYF	TGCGCCAGCACCACCGGGACTAGCGGACAAGAGACCCAGTACTTC
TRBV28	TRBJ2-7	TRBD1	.	CASSLSTGSYEQYF	TGTGCCAGCAGTCTCTCGACAGGGTCCTACGAGCAGTACTTC
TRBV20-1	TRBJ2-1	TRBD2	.	CSARSGRAPSSYNEQFF	TGCAGTGCTAGAAGCGGGAGAGCCCCGAGCTCCTACAATGAGCAGTTCTTC
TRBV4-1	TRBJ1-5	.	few	CASSQDPPGRGSNQPQHF	TGCGCCAGCAGCCAAGATCCACCTGGCAGGGGAAGCAATCAGCCCCAGCATTTT
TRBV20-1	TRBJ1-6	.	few	CSALRGPGSYNSPLHF	TGCAGTGCCCTAAGGGGCCCTGGCTCCTATAATTCACCCCTCCACTTT
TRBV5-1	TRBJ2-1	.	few	CASSLLSDEQFF	TGCGCCAGCAGCTTGTTAAGTGATGAGCAGTTCTTC
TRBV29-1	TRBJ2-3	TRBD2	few	CSVHGRKGTDTQYF	TGCAGCGTTCACGGGAGGAAGGGCACAGATACGCAGTATTTT
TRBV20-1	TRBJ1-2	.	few	CSAPTGRNYGYTF	TGCAGTGCTCCGACGGGTAGGAACTATGGCTACACCTTC
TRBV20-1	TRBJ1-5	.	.	CSASVSSGFSNQPQHF	TGCAGTGCTAGTGTGTCGTCGGGGTTTAGCAATCAGCCCCAGCATTTT
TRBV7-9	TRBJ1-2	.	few	CASSADTNYGYTF	TGTGCCAGCAGCGCAGACACTAACTATGGCTACACCTTC
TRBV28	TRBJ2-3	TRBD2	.	CASSGLAGGSADTQYF	TGTGCCAGCAGCGGACTAGCGGGAGGAAGCGCAGATACGCAGTATTTT
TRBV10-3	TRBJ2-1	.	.	CAISDLGKKISYNEQFF	TGTGCCATCAGTGATCTTGGAAAGAAGATCTCCTACAATGAGCAGTTCTTC
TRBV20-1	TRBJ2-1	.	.	CSARARNEQFF	TGCAGTGCTAGAGCGCGGAATGAGCAGTTCTTC
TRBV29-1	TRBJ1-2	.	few	CSVVDFNYGYTF	TGCAGCGTTGTGGATTTTAACTATGGCTACACCTTC
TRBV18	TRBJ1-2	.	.	CASSPRQRLDGYTF	TGTGCCAGCTCACCAAGGCAGCGATTGGATGGCTACACCTTC
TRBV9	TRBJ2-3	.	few	CASSVDSFTQYF	TGTGCCAGCAGCGTGGATAGTTTTACGCAGTATTTT
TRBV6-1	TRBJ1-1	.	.	CASRPTRGPSLEAFF	TGTGCCAGCAGACCGACTCGGGGCCCCAGTCTTGAAGCTTTCTTT
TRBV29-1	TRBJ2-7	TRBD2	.	CSVLTSGRSYEQYF	TGCAGCGTTCTAACTAGCGGGAGATCCTACGAGCAGTACTTC
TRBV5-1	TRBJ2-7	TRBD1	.	CASSGGQGPLYF	TGCGCCAGCAGCGGCGGACAGGGGCCTTTGTACTTC
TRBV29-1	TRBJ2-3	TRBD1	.	CSSGTGRDTQYF	TGCAGCTCGGGGACAGGGCGAGATACGCAGTATTTT